The entry below gives a single T cell receptor (beta chain) sequence along with its context. This receptor's antigen is unknown. Base quality data are lacking; no much larger clone is found one base away. V and J are truncated by 9 bases and 1 base respectively, leaving an intervening sequence of 12 bases. As encoded in the germline V gene (reference sequence), CDR1 is MNHEY while CDR2 is SMNVEV. Spanning cysteine to phenylalanine, the CDR3 consists of 13 amino acids. Only CDR3 DNA remains: 39 bases, in frame from the first base. These data are taken from a study of blood T cell repertoires in COVID-19 (dated by TCRdb to 2018 to 2020). Looking at the study overall: Collaborator samples came from the United States, Italy and Spain and covered acute and convalescent phases of COVID-19. Subjects who had been exposed to COVID-19, were actively infected with it, or had recovered from it provided the deeply sampled blood TCRbeta repertoires that made up the dataset. A de-identified subject ID, COVID-19 status, age in years and sex were almost always included in the sample metadata. The repertoires were released in a freely available public database intended as a resource for research on the immune response to SARS-CoV-2. Samples came from the ongoing ImmuneRACE study (first 160 participants) plus 1,254 subjects from 6 global collaborators. Where available, HLA class I and class II types were taken from metadata supplied by the sample provider and were not determined by assay-based typing. The material from the prospective study consisted of cDNA or gDNA derived from T cells, B-cell-depleted T cells, or PBMCs.

The paper's findings and limits, for the study overall: The amount of clinical and demographic metadata varied by source and participant and was provided uncurated.

TCRbeta CDR3 regions were amplified from genomic DNA using the immunoSEQ Assay, a bias-controlled multiplex PCR. The source study handled its data this way. Nucleated cell counts per sample were estimated from amplification of reference gene primers within the assay. To quantify the absolute abundance of each unique TCRbeta CDR3 rearrangement, sequence reads were collapsed and filtered. For each sample, productive Simpson clonality was calculated by taking the square root of Simpson's diversity index across productive rearrangements. TCRdb's version of the immuneACCESS table is confined to in-frame rearrangements and falls short of the full clone set. An unresolved V gene accounts for under half of the shortfall where checked; the remainder is of unknown origin. The V and J calls and clone size come from that table; D and trimming were worked out from the DNA. The sample yields 120,000 to 150,000 clones; approximately 91% were counted once. The biggest ten clones account for about 2.5% of the sample.

The collaborating institutions used their own protocols to collect whole blood in K2EDTA tubes. For TCRbeta analysis, collaborator samples were shipped as frozen whole blood, as isolated PBMCs, or as DNA extracted from either sample type. The chain couples TRBV27 to TRBJ2-5; the D gene is perhaps TRBD2, on 6 matching bases. Material for sequencing was peripheral blood. This receptor was identified in a human donor in a cohort sampled during active COVID-19. The CDR3 protein is CASRHSGQETQYF. The DNA reads TGTGCCAGTAGACATAGCGGCCAAGAGACCCAGTACTTC.